A single sample gave rise to the 5 T cell receptor beta chains below, sequenced in a study of CD4 and CD8 cells across lung adenocarcinoma regions (dated by TCRdb to the late 2010s). The library was built by means of PCR. The sequencer was a HiSeq X Ten. TCRdb itself trimmed the public reads at Q25 with fastp, ran MiXCR and retained productive beta chains. Every distinct CDR3 protein forms one entry, paired with its most common genes and DNA. Counted in this sample were 5,500 to 7,500 distinct CDR3 sequences; about 48% of them appeared once. Together, the top ten hold under 20% of the sample. The sample comprised CD8+ T cells from the center of a lung tumor. The cell subset or site label of this sample denotes: tumor center region. The receptor source for this set is a female donor with lung adenocarcinoma. The CD4 and CD8 labels of this study may be unreliable.

V is TRBV6-1 and J is TRBJ2-1; TRBD2 aligns across 8 bases. The end of the DNA aligns better with TRBJ2-7, so the J call may be wrong. The germline CDR1 and CDR2 sequences are MNHNS and SASEGT. The CDR3 runs to 19 residues. CDR3 nucleotide sequence: TGTGCCAGCAGTGAAGCGCTGGGGAGCGGGGGTCGCCCCCCAGATACGCAGTACTTC. This sequence encodes CASSEALGSGGRPPDTQYF.

The chain is built from TRBV7-2 and TRBJ2-2; D possibly corresponds to TRBD2 (5 bases). The V gene's germline CDR1 is SGHTA and CDR2 FQGNSA. This CDR3 spans 13 amino acids. With 5 bases removed from V and 13 bases from J, the gap between germline ends came to 17 bases. CDR3 in amino acids: CASSVVGNDALFF. Here the CDR3 DNA reads TGTGCCAGCAGCGTGGTCGGGAACGATGCGCTGTTTTTT.

With respect to this clonotype: The junction departs from the called germline gene at one end, perhaps through a read error. The chain recombines TRBV6-1 with TRBJ2-3, with 8 bases lining up with TRBD1. CDR3 length: 15 amino acids. Germline-derived CDR1 and CDR2 are MNHNS and SASEGT. CDR3 residues: CASRTGDRHSDTQYF. Here the CDR3 DNA reads TGTGCCAGCAGGACAGGGGACAGACATTCAGATACGCAGTATTTC.

The table lists this clonotype with a few counts. The chain couples TRBV6-4 to TRBJ1-1; 8 bases are shared with TRBD1. The CDR3 runs to 13 residues. V shed 5 bases, J shed 4 bases, and the junction held 3 bases outside the gene matches. CDR1 MRHNA and CDR2 SNTAGT come from the germline V gene. CDR3 bases: TGTGCCAGCAGTTCACAGGGGGGCACTGAAGCTTTCTTT. The encoded protein is CASSSQGGTEAFF.

This chain uses TRBV7-8 with TRBJ2-3; D remains ambiguous. There are 15 residues in the CDR3. Germline V gene lookup returns CDR1 SGHVS and CDR2 FQNEAQ. V dropped 3 bases and J dropped 3 bases, with 13 bases sitting between them. In DNA, the CDR3 is TGTGCCAGCAGCTTGACACCCCCACCAACAGATACGCAGTATTTT. Translation gives CASSLTPPPTDTQYF.